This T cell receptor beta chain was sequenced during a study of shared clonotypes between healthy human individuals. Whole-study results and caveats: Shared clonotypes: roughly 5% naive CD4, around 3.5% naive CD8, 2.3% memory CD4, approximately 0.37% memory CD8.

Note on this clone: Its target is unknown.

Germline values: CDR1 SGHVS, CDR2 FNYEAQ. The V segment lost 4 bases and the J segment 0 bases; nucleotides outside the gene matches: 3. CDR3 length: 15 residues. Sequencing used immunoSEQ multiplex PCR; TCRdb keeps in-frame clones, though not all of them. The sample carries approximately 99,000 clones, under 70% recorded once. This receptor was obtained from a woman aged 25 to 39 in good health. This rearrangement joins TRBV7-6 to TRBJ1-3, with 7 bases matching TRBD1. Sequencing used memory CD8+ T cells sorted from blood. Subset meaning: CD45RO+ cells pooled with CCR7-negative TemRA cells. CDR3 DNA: TGTGCCAGCAGCTATCAGGGGGACTCTGGAAACACCATATATTTT. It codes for CASSYQGDSGNTIYF. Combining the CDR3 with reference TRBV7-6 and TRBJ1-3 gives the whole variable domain GAGVSQSPRYKVTKRGQDVALRCDPISGHVSLYWYRQALGQGPEFLTYFNYEAQQDKSGLPNDRFSAERPEGSISTLTIQRTEQRDSAMYRCASSYQGDSGNTIYFGEGSWLTVV.